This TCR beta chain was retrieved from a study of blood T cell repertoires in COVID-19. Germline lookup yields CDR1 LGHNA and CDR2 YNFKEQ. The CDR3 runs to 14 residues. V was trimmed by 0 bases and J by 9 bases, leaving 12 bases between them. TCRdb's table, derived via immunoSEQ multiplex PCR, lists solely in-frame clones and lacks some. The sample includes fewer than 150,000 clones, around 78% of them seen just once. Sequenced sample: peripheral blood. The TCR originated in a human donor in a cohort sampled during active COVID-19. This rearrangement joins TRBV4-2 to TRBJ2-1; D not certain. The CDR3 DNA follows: TGTGCCAGCAGCCAAGAATCACACGCTGGTGAGCAGTTCTTC. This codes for CASSQESHAGEQFF.